The clone carrying this T cell receptor (beta chain) was found once. Its antigen is not identified. The sample originates from a study of T cell responses to AZD1222 COVID-19 vaccine. Overall study findings and caveats: Donors were mostly white British, more females; clonal diversity possibly underestimated.

Repertoires were generated with immunoSEQ multiplex PCR, while TCRdb's copy carries only in-frame clones and drops some. The sample holds 100,000 or so clones, 70% to 90% seen once. The origin of this receptor is an adult who received the AZD1222 COVID-19 vaccine. The specimen comprised peripheral blood, sampled 28 days after the second AZD1222 dose.

CDR3 nucleotide sequence: TGCGCCAGCAGCCAGCGAGGGACCGGGGGCTCTGGAAACACCATATATTTT. Translating it yields CASSQRGTGGSGNTIYF. V usage is TRBV4-1 and J usage is TRBJ1-3, with D perhaps matching TRBD1 (5 bases). V lost 3 bases, J lost 0 bases, and 15 bases lay in between. The germline gives CDR1 MGHRA, CDR2 YSYEKL. The CDR3 totals 17 residues.